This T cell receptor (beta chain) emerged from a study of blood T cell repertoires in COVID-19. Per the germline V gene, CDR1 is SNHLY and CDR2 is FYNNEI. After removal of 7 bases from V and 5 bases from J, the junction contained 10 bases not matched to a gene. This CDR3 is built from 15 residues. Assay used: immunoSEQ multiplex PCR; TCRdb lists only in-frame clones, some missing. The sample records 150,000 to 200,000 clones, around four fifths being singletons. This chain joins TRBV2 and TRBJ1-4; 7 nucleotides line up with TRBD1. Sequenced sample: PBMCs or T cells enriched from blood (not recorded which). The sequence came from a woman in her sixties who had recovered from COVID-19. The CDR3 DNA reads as TGTGCCAGCAAAAGGGAACAGGGGTGGAATGAAAAACTGTTTTTT. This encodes CASKREQGWNEKLFF.